Listed below are T cell receptor beta chains from one sample, sequenced in a study of T cell responses to AZD1222 COVID-19 vaccine. Sequencing was performed with immunoSEQ multiplex PCR; in TCRdb, only in-frame clones are kept and a portion is missing. The sample includes some 150,000 clones, approximately 92% of them seen just once. The sample consisted of peripheral blood, taken 28 days after the second AZD1222 dose. The receptors were gathered from an adult who received the AZD1222 COVID-19 vaccine. Each CDR3 is given with its conserved first and last residue. The order of the fields is V gene, J gene, clone size, D gene, CDR3 protein, CDR3 DNA. D genes are given only for firm matches. The size entry is marked missing in some rows and otherwise reads once, few, many or a size class.

TRBV5-1	TRBJ2-4	NA	TRBD2	CASSLDGFGGRNF	TGCGCCAGCAGCCTGGATGGTTTCGGCGGGAGGAACTTC
TRBV21-1	TRBJ1-1	few	NA	CASSKATMTGDTEAFF	TGTGCCAGCAGCAAAGCAACAATGACAGGGGACACTGAAGCTTTCTTT
TRBV28	TRBJ1-5	NA	TRBD1	CASSPSQGQGFQPQHF	TGTGCCAGCAGTCCGTCACAAGGACAGGGGTTTCAGCCCCAGCATTTT
TRBV7-9	TRBJ1-2	NA	NA	CASSPGGSYGYTF	TGTGCCAGCAGCCCCGGAGGGAGCTATGGCTACACCTTC
TRBV27	TRBJ1-6	NA	NA	CASSRTDNSPLHF	TGTGCCAGCAGCCGGACGGATAATTCACCCCTCCACTTT
TRBV7-9	TRBJ1-3	NA	NA	CASSLNSGWNSGNTIYF	TGTGCCAGCAGCTTAAACTCAGGGTGGAACTCTGGAAACACCATATATTTT
TRBV6-6	TRBJ1-2	NA	TRBD1	CASSFTGTATNYGYTF	TGTGCCAGCAGTTTTACTGGGACAGCTACTAACTATGGCTACACCTTC
TRBV2	TRBJ2-2	NA	TRBD1	CASRIMTGAGELFF	TGTGCCAGCAGAATCATGACAGGGGCCGGGGAGCTGTTTTTT
TRBV7-6	TRBJ2-2	NA	TRBD2	CASSLGASGSTGELFF	TGTGCCAGCAGCTTAGGGGCCAGCGGGAGCACCGGGGAGCTGTTTTTT
TRBV11-3	TRBJ2-7	NA	NA	CASSRGRDEQYF	TGTGCCAGCAGCAGAGGGCGTGACGAGCAGTACTTC
TRBV5-6	TRBJ1-1	NA	NA	CASSLDIGAGNTEAFF	TGTGCCAGCAGCTTGGACATAGGGGCAGGGAACACTGAAGCTTTCTTT
TRBV11-2	TRBJ1-3	NA	NA	CASSSQNSGNTIYF	TGTGCCAGCAGCTCACAAAACTCTGGAAACACCATATATTTT
TRBV6-1	TRBJ2-3	NA	NA	CASSERTDTQYF	TGTGCCAGCAGTGAAAGGACAGATACGCAGTATTTT
TRBV11-2	TRBJ1-1	NA	NA	CASSLFGGFGTEAFF	TGTGCCAGCAGCTTATTCGGAGGGTTTGGCACTGAAGCTTTCTTT
TRBV10-2	TRBJ2-2	NA	NA	CASRVSRTGELFF	TGCGCCAGCAGAGTTTCAAGGACCGGGGAGCTGTTTTTT
TRBV11-2	TRBJ2-1	NA	NA	CASSLRIRSSYNEQFF	TGTGCCAGCAGCTTGAGAATTAGAAGCTCCTACAATGAGCAGTTCTTC
TRBV19	TRBJ1-5	NA	NA	CASSPRNQPQHF	TGTGCCAGTAGCCCTAGAAATCAGCCCCAGCATTTT
TRBV6-5	TRBJ2-7	NA	TRBD1	CASSYSGQGEQYF	TGTGCCAGCAGTTACTCCGGACAGGGGGAGCAGTACTTC
TRBV10-1	TRBJ2-1	NA	TRBD2	CASRRSGSGDEQFF	TGCGCCAGTCGGAGGAGCGGGAGTGGGGATGAGCAGTTCTTC
TRBV6-6	TRBJ1-2	NA	NA	CASTTDRQSFYGYTF	TGTGCCAGCACGACAGACAGGCAGAGTTTCTATGGCTACACCTTC
TRBV3-1/TRBV3-2	TRBJ1-1	NA	NA	CASSQVVNTEAFF	TGTGCCAGCAGCCAAGTCGTGAACACTGAAGCTTTCTTT
TRBV6-1	TRBJ1-3	NA	NA	CASSESLLVSGNTIYF	TGTGCCAGCAGTGAAAGCTTATTGGTCTCTGGAAACACCATATATTTT
TRBV6-5	TRBJ2-7	once	TRBD2	CASTYQTSGAYEQYF	TGTGCCAGCACCTACCAGACTAGCGGGGCCTACGAGCAGTACTTC
TRBV15	TRBJ1-4	NA	TRBD1	CATSRDRGGEKLFF	TGTGCCACCAGCCGGGACAGGGGGGGCGAAAAACTGTTTTTT
TRBV5-4	TRBJ1-1	NA	NA	CASSPGKGLDTEAFF	TGTGCCAGCAGCCCTGGGAAGGGTTTGGACACTGAAGCTTTCTTT
TRBV14	TRBJ1-4	NA	NA	CASSQDRGANEKLFF	TGTGCCAGCAGCCAAGATAGGGGAGCTAATGAAAAACTGTTTTTT
TRBV10-3	TRBJ2-7	NA	TRBD2	CAITREGLAGAHEQYF	TGTGCCATCACCCGGGAGGGACTAGCGGGAGCCCACGAGCAGTACTTC
TRBV5-1	TRBJ2-2	NA	NA	CASSLGGVDTGELFF	TGCGCCAGCAGCTTGGGCGGGGTCGACACCGGGGAGCTGTTTTTT
TRBV11-3	TRBJ2-1	NA	NA	CASSLVPYGEQFF	TGTGCCAGCAGCTTAGTGCCGTACGGTGAGCAGTTCTTC
TRBV4-1	TRBJ2-2	few	NA	CASSPLSGRKVANTGELFF	TGCGCCAGCAGCCCCCTGTCGGGGCGGAAAGTCGCGAACACCGGGGAGCTGTTTTTT
TRBV19	TRBJ2-3	NA	TRBD2	CASIRTGTSGTDTQYF	TGTGCCAGTATAAGGACCGGGACTAGCGGCACAGATACGCAGTATTTT
TRBV27	TRBJ2-7	NA	NA	CASSLNVPSALYEQYF	TGTGCCAGCAGTTTAAATGTCCCTAGCGCGCTCTACGAGCAGTACTTC